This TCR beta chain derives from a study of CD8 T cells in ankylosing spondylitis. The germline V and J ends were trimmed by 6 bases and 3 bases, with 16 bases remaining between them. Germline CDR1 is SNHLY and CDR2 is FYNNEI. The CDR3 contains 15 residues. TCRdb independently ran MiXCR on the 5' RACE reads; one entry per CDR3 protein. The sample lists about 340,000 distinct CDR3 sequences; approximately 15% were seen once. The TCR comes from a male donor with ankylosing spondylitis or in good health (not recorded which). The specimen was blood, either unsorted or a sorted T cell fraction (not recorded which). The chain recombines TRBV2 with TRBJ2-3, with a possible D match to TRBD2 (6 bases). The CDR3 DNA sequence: TGTGCCAGCAGATCTAGACCGGGGAGGACAGATACGCAGTATTTT. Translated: CASRSRPGRTDTQYF.